One sample yielded the 3 T cell receptor beta chains listed below, sequenced in a study of identical twins. Via MiXCR, TCRdb re-called the 5' RACE reads, giving one row per CDR3 protein. This sample has about 890,000 distinct CDR3 sequences, with around 12% found just once. The same data also contributed to another study, on yellow fever vaccine responses in identical twins.

The sample consisted of PBMCs. These receptors all come from a young woman in good health.

This clonotype was found many times. The chain has TRBV20-1 and TRBJ2-1; 7 bases are shared with TRBD1. With V trimmed by 5 bases and J by 3 bases, 10 bases remained unmatched. Germline CDR1 is DFQATT and CDR2 is SNEGSKA (reference sequence). This CDR3 spans 15 amino acids. The CDR3 protein is CSAVSGTVFYNEQFF. CDR3 sequence (DNA): TGCAGTGCTGTTTCCGGGACAGTTTTCTACAATGAGCAGTTCTTC.

This clonotype was counted at least ten times. The CDR3 coding sequence is TGTGCCAGCAGTGAAGTCACAGGGGGCACTGAAGCTTTCTTT. Its translation is CASSEVTGGTEAFF. V and J are TRBV2 and TRBJ1-1; 8 positions match TRBD1. Germline V gives CDR1 SNHLY, CDR2 FYNNEI. CDR3 length equals 14 residues. V was pared by 1 base and J by 4 bases, with 2 bases of the junction left unmatched.

The CDR3 nucleotides read TGCAGTGCTAGTCGCGGTGGGCTCACAGATACGCAGTATTTT. Protein sequence: CSASRGGLTDTQYF. The chain has TRBV20-1 and TRBJ2-3, with D unresolved. The CDR3 length is 14 residues. The V gene lost 3 bases and the J gene lost 2 bases, with 12 bases spanning the gap. Germline V gene sequence: CDR1 DFQATT, CDR2 SNEGSKA (reference sequence).